This T cell receptor beta chain is from a study of blood T cell repertoires in COVID-19. Study-level background: Researchers got acute and convalescent COVID-19 samples from the United States, Italy and Spain.

The authors' processing: Scientists estimated how many nucleated cells there were by amplifying reference gene primers. The protocol was immunoSEQ multiplex PCR, while the TCRdb copy is restricted to in-frame clones and leaves out a portion. The V and J calls and the clone size are those of that table, but D and trimming were determined from the DNA. Altogether 44,000 or so clones are present, roughly nine tenths being singletons, with the ten largest covering about 9.2%. CDR3 length: 13 residues. V gave up 6 bases and J gave up 3 bases, with 9 bases separating them. This chain joins TRBV12-3 or TRBV12-4 and TRBJ1-5; a possible D gene is TRBD1 (6 bases). The TCR originated in a human donor in a cohort sampled during active COVID-19. Material: peripheral blood. The CDR3 bases are TGTGCCAGCAGGTACAGGGCCAATCAGCCCCAGCATTTT. It specifies CASRYRANQPQHF.